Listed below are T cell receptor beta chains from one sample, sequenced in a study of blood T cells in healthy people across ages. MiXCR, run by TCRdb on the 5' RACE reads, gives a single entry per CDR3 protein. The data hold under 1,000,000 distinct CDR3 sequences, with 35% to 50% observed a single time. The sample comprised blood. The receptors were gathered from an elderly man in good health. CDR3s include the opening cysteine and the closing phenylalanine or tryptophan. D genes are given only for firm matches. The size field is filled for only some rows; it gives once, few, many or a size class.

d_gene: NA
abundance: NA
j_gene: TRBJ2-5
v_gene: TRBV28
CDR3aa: CASQQRQETQYF
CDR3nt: TGTGCCAGCCAACAGAGGCAAGAGACCCAGTACTTC

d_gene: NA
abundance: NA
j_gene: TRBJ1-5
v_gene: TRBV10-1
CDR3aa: CASSTGKDQPQHF
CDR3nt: TGCGCCAGCAGCACAGGGAAGGATCAGCCCCAGCATTTT

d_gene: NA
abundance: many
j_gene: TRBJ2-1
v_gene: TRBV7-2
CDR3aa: CASSSVGGFSYNEQFF
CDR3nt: TGTGCCAGCAGCTCCGTGGGCGGGTTCTCCTACAATGAGCAGTTCTTC

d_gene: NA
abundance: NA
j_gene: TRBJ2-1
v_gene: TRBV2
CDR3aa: CASIGPKFSYNEQFF
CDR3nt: TGTGCCAGCATCGGACCGAAATTTTCCTACAATGAGCAGTTCTTC

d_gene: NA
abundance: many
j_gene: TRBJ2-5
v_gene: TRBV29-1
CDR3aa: CSVASGPDQETQYF
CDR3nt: TGCAGCGTAGCGAGTGGGCCCGACCAAGAGACCCAGTACTTC

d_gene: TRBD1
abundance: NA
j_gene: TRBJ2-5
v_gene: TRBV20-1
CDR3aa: CSADPPGPGGETQYF
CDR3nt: TGCAGTGCCGATCCCCCGGGACCAGGGGGAGAGACCCAGTACTTC

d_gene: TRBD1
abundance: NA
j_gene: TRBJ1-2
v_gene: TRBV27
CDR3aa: CASSLYGQGPIRYGYTF
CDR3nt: TGTGCCAGCAGTTTATACGGACAGGGGCCTATCCGCTATGGCTACACCTTC

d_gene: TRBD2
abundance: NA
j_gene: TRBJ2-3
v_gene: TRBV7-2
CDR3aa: CASSSVGEGTDTQYF
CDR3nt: TGTGCCAGCAGCTCCGTAGGGGAGGGTACAGATACGCAGTATTTT

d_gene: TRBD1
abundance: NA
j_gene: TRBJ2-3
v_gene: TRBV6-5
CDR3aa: CASKQPGQEQYF
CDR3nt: TGTGCCAGCAAACAACCGGGACAGGAGCAGTATTTT

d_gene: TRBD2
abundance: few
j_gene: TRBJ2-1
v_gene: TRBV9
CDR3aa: CASSRRDYSYNEQFF
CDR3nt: TGTGCCAGCAGCCGACGGGACTACTCCTACAATGAGCAGTTCTTC

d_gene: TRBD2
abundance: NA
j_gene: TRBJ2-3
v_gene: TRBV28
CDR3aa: CASSQPGGYTDTQYF
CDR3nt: TGTGCCAGCAGTCAGCCGGGGGGGTACACAGATACGCAGTATTTT

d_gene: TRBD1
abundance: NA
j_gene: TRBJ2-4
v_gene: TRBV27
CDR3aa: CACSLRTGGGKNIQYF
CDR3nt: TGTGCCTGCAGCCTCAGGACAGGGGGGGGGAAAAACATTCAGTACTTC

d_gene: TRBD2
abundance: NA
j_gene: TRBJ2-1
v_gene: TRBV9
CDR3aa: CASSVEPGLAEHGTYNEQFF
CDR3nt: TGTGCCAGCAGCGTCGAGCCGGGACTAGCGGAACACGGCACCTACAATGAGCAGTTCTTC

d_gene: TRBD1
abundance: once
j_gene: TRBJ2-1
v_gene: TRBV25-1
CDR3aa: CASSATGWGEQFF
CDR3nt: TGTGCCAGCAGTGCGACAGGGTGGGGTGAGCAGTTCTTC

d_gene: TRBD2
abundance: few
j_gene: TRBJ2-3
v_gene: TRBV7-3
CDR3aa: CASSLGGLAGANTDTQYF
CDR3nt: TGTGCCAGCAGCCTAGGGGGTCTAGCGGGAGCGAACACAGATACGCAGTATTTT

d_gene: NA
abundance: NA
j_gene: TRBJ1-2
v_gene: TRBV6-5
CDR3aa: CACSYSQDNYGYTF
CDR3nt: TGTGCCTGCAGTTACTCCCAGGATAACTATGGCTACACCTTC

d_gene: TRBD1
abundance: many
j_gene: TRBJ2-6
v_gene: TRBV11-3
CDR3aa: CASSPEGTGVISGANVLTF
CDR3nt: TGTGCCAGCAGCCCAGAGGGCACAGGGGTGATTTCTGGGGCCAACGTCCTGACTTTC

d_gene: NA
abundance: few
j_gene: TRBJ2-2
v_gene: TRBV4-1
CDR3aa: CASSQGQGTNTGELFF
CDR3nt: TGCGCCAGCAGCCAAGGGCAGGGGACCAACACCGGGGAGCTGTTTTTT

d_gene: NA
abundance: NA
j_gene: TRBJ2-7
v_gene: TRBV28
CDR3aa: CASSSGYYEQYF
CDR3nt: TGTGCCAGCAGTTCCGGGTACTACGAGCAGTACTTC

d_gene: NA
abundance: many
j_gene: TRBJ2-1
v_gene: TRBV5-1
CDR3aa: CASSDIDRSTDNEQFF
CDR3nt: TGCGCCAGCAGCGACATAGACAGGAGTACCGACAATGAGCAGTTCTTC

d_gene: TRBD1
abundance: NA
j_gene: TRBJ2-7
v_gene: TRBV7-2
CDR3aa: CASSTRTGGYEQYF
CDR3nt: TGTGCCAGCAGCACCCGGACAGGGGGCTACGAGCAGTACTTC

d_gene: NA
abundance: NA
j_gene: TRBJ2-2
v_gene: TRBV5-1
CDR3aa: CASSLSARETGELFF
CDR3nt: TGCGCCAGCAGCTTGTCGGCCAGGGAAACCGGGGAGCTGTTTTTT

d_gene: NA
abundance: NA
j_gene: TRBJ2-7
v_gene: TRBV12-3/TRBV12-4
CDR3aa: CASSLRPRGDNEQYF
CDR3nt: TGTGCCAGCAGTTTAAGACCTCGGGGGGACAATGAGCAGTACTTC

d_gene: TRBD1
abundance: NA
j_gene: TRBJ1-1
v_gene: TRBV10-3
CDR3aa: CAIKKDRGQDTEAFF
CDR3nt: TGTGCCATCAAGAAGGACAGGGGCCAGGACACTGAAGCTTTCTTT

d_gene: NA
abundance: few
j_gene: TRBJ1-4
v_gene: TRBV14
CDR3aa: CASSLFRGNNEKLFF
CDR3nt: TGTGCCAGCAGCCTATTCCGGGGGAATAATGAAAAACTGTTTTTT

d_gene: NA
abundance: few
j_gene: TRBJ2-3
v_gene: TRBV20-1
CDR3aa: CSARDLRAGGADTQYF
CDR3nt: TGCAGTGCTAGAGATCTGCGGGCGGGTGGGGCGGATACGCAGTATTTT

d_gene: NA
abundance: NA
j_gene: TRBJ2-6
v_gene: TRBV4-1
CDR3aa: CASSHQITSGANVLTF
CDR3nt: TGCGCCAGCAGCCATCAGATTACCTCTGGGGCCAACGTCCTGACTTTC

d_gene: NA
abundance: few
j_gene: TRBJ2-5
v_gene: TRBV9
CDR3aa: CASGPAGKETQYF
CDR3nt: TGTGCCAGCGGACCAGCGGGTAAAGAGACCCAGTACTTC

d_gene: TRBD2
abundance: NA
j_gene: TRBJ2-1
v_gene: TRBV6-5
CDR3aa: CASRQSGTSGRYEQFF
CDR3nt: TGTGCCAGCAGACAATCCGGGACTAGCGGGAGGTATGAGCAGTTCTTC

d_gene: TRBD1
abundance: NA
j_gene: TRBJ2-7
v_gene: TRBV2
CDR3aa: CASTNWPGQGSDEQYF
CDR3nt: TGTGCCAGCACCAACTGGCCGGGACAGGGCTCAGACGAGCAGTACTTC

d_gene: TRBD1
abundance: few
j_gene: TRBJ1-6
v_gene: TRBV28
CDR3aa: CASSSYRDRFDNSPLHF
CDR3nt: TGTGCCAGCAGTTCATACCGGGACAGATTCGATAATTCACCCCTCCACTTT

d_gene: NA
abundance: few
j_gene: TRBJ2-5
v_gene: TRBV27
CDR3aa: CASSPQYQETQYF
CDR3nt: TGTGCCAGCAGTCCTCAGTACCAAGAGACCCAGTACTTC

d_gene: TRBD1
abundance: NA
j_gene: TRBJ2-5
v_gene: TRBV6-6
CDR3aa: CASSFGSGGAWETQYF
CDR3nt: TGTGCCAGCAGTTTCGGGTCAGGGGGAGCTTGGGAGACCCAGTACTTC

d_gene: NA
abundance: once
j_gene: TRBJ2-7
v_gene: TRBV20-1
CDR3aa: CSARALSGPSYEQYF
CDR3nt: TGCAGTGCTAGAGCACTATCGGGGCCCTCCTACGAGCAGTACTTC

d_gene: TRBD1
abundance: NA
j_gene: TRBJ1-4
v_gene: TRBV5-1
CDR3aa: CASSPNRGPSEKLFF
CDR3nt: TGCGCCAGCAGCCCGAACAGGGGGCCGAGTGAAAAACTGTTTTTT

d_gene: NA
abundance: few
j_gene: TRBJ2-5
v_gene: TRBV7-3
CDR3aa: CASSFNGSPQETQYF
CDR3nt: TGTGCCAGCAGCTTTAACGGGAGCCCCCAAGAGACCCAGTACTTC

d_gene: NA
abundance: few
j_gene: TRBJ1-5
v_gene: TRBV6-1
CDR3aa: CASSERRDSNQPQHF
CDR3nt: TGTGCCAGCAGTGAACGACGGGATAGCAATCAGCCCCAGCATTTT

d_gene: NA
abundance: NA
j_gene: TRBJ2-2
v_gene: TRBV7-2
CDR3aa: CASSLAAFTGELFF
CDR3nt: TGTGCCAGCAGCTTAGCTGCTTTCACCGGGGAGCTGTTTTTT

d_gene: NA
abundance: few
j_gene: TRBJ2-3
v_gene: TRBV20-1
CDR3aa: CSAEAAQTGPDTQYF
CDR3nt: TGCAGTGCTGAAGCGGCTCAGACAGGACCAGATACGCAGTATTTT

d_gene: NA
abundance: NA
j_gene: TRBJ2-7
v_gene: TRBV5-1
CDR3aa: CASSLREKSDEQYF
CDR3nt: TGCGCCAGCAGCTTGCGGGAAAAGAGCGACGAGCAGTACTTC

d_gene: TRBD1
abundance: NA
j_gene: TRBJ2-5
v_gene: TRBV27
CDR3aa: CASSITGGRETQYF
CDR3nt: TGTGCCAGCAGCATCACAGGGGGCAGGGAGACCCAGTACTTC